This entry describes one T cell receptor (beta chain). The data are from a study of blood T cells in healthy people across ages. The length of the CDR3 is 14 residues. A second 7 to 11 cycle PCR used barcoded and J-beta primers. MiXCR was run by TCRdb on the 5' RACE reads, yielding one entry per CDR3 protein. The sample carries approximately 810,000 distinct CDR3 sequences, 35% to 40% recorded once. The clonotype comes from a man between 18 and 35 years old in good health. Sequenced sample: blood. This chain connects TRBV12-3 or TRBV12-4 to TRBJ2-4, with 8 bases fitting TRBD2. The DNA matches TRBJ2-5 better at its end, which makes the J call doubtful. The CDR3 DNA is TGTGCCGGCAAACCCGGGGGGGCCCGCGAGACCCAGTACTTC. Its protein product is CAGKPGGARETQYF.